This TCR beta chain comes out of a study of beta chain features in type 1 diabetes (dated by TCRdb to 2016 to 2018). Describing the broader study: No differences in mean age, gender distribution, total cell number or subset yield were found between patients and healthy donors. A total of some 100,000,000 sorted cells were examined across all samples, and a strong correlation was observed between cell number per subset and RNA yield. The study compared TCRB repertoires of sorted circulating CD4+ T cell subsets between recently diagnosed type 1 diabetes patients and matched healthy donors. Regulatory and stem cell-like memory subsets were isolated from only 8 patients and about eight healthy donors, whereas naive and central memory subsets came from all 30 or so donors.

The germline ends are 18 bases apart after V is trimmed by 5 bases and J by 0 bases. The CDR3 runs 17 amino acids, cysteine and phenylalanine included. The CDR3 DNA has 51 bases and is translated from base 1. Per the germline V gene (reference sequence), SEHNR is the CDR1 and FQNEAQ is the CDR2. Results the study describes overall, beyond this receptor: Type 1 diabetes patients showed a moderate but significant shortening of TCRB CDR3 length in all four CD4+ subsets. The naive, central memory and regulatory TCRB repertoires appeared to resemble one another more closely among patients than among healthy donors. Sequencing cDNA rather than genomic DNA could over-represent highly expressing activated cells, although activation and CD3 levels did not differ between groups. Only small numbers of individuals were included in the HLA sub-analyses, which left unresolved whether HLA type had any influence on TCRB rearrangement. Shorter templates might have been favored by PCR, but patient and control samples were amplified and corrected together, so both groups would have been affected equally by any skew. At VDJ recombination sites, type 1 diabetes patients had fewer insertions and more deleted nucleotides, which implies abnormalities in thymic rearrangement.

The High Capacity cDNA Reverse Transcription Kit was used to reverse transcribe all of the isolated RNA, meaning that expressed TCRB transcripts were what got sequenced. Deep immunoSEQ sequencing was performed on naive, central memory and regulatory T cell samples, with an average of approximately 3.9 million total reads per sample. Sorted cells were lysed in RLT buffer and RNA was extracted with DNase-treated RNeasy Micro or Mini kits, depending on cell number. To prevent cross-contamination, each cell subset was processed individually, whereas patient and healthy donor samples were processed jointly. The immunoSEQ multiplex PCR was used to amplify TCRB sequences from cDNA, yielding 87-bp fragments that span the CDR3 region. The amplicons were sequenced using the Illumina HiSeq platform. The published analysis was carried out like this. Synthetic template baselines were used to correct PCR bias computationally, reads within Hamming distance 2 were collapsed together, and singletons that could not be merged were discarded. Reads were aligned against IMGT to assign V, D and J genes, CDR3 length and insertions or deletions at six rearrangement sites. Clonotype counts were normalized to sorted cell number within each subset before computing true diversity and Gini coefficients with the tcR R package. The overlap coefficient, calculated on TCRB nucleotide sequences, was used to quantify repertoire sharing. Out-of-frame TCRB sequences from naive cells were analyzed as a proxy for the pre-selection repertoire. Not all clones reach the TCRdb copy of this immuneACCESS table, which keeps in-frame sequences only. Checked studies attribute under half of the gap to unresolved V genes and leave the rest unexplained. Clonal size and the V and J genes are those of that table, whereas D and trimming came from the DNA. The sample data list fewer than 900,000 clones, and about 17% of these were observed just once. In total, the top ten clones hold around 0.02% of the sample.

The sample holds a few counts of this clone. It lacks a known antigen. No quality values exist for individual bases; no much larger clone is one base distant. Each donor gave one peripheral blood draw, averaging about 100 mL, which was collected into heparinised tubes. A BD FACSAria II and a panel including CD45RO, CCR7, CD25, CD127, CD95 and CD27 were used to sort naive, central memory, regulatory and stem cell-like memory CD4+ T cells. A purity above 98% was achieved for all sorted populations. PBMCs were separated immediately by Lymphoprep density gradient centrifugation and were stained directly, without being cultured. Samples were stained and sorted in pairs, with one healthy donor and one patient per experiment, so that batch effects were minimized.

Sequenced sample: naive CD4+ T cells from blood. Explained via the paper, the cell subset or site label denotes: true naive CD4+ T cells. The rearranged chain carries TRBV7-9 and TRBJ2-3; a weak D assignment points to TRBD2 (5 bases agree). This TCR was recovered from a woman under 30 in good health. The sequenced DNA is TGTGCCAGCAGCAGCGGTCGCAGCCAACCTAGCACAGATACGCAGTATTTT. Its translation reads: CASSSGRSQPSTDTQYF.